These 6 T cell receptor beta chains came from one sample sequenced in a study of T cell responses to AZD1222 COVID-19 vaccine. Clones were sequenced by immunoSEQ multiplex PCR, and TCRdb holds only the in-frame ones, with some missing. The sample comprises roughly 120,000 clones, about nine tenths of which are singletons, and around 2.5% rests with the top ten. Source: peripheral blood, taken 28 days after the second AZD1222 dose. These receptors came from an adult who received the AZD1222 COVID-19 vaccine.

V is TRBV19 and J is TRBJ1-2, with D uncertain. The germline V gene has CDR1 LNHDA and CDR2 SQIVND (reference sequence). V was trimmed by 5 bases and J by 5 bases, leaving 9 bases between them. CDR3 length: 12 amino acids. The CDR3 DNA reads as TGTGCCAGTAGTGCTTCAGAGTATGGCTACACCTTC. As protein: CASSASEYGYTF. Full variable domain (outside the CDR3, taken from reference TRBV19 and TRBJ1-2): DGGITQSPKYLFRKEGQNVTLSCEQNLNHDAMYWYRQDPGQGLRLIYYSQIVNDFQKGDIAEGYSVSREKKESFPLTVTSAQKNPTAFYLCASSASEYGYTFGSGTRLTVV.

This clone has only one observation. The rearrangement links TRBV5-1 to TRBJ2-1, with TRBD1 as a possible D gene (6 bases). The CDR3 is made up of 14 amino acids. The germline V gene encodes CDR1 SGHRS and CDR2 YFSETQ. The germline V and J ends were trimmed by 4 bases and 6 bases, with 14 bases remaining between them. CDR3 DNA: TGCGCCAGCAGCACAGGGTCGGGAACCAATGAGCAGTTCTTC. Protein sequence: CASSTGSGTNEQFF.

The gene calls are TRBV5-1 and TRBJ1-1; D gene uncertain. V was trimmed by 4 bases and J by 0 bases, leaving 13 bases between them. The CDR3 runs to 15 residues. CDR1 SGHRS and CDR2 YFSETQ come from the germline V gene. The DNA for the CDR3 is TGCGCCAGCAGCCTCAGACTGTCGATGAACACTGAAGCTTTCTTT. Its translation is CASSLRLSMNTEAFF.

V is TRBV4-1 and J is TRBJ1-1; D unresolved. Germline V gives CDR1 MGHRA, CDR2 YSYEKL. Trimming stripped 0 bases from V and 1 base from J, with 6 bases between. The length of the CDR3 is 14 residues. CDR3: CASSQETANTEAFF. CDR3 DNA: TGCGCCAGCAGCCAAGAAACAGCGAACACTGAAGCTTTCTTT.

The V and J genes are TRBV11-2 and TRBJ2-2; no clear D. Trimming took off 4 bases at V and 7 bases at J, with 13 bases between the two ends. The CDR3 runs to 14 residues. Germline values: CDR1 SGHAT, CDR2 FQNNGV. The CDR3 loop is CASSSSWVGGELFF. The CDR3 region has the DNA TGTGCCAGCAGCTCGTCCTGGGTGGGCGGGGAGCTGTTTTTT.

The chain couples TRBV18 to TRBJ1-2, with no clear D. Germline CDR1 and CDR2: KGHSH and LQKENI. The CDR3 contains 14 residues. Between the trimmed V and J ends, which lost 5 bases and 4 bases, there was a span of 14 bases. CDR3 DNA: TGTGCCAGCTCAAATGGAGACGGACGCTATGGCTACACCTTC. It specifies CASSNGDGRYGYTF. The whole variable domain, filled in from reference TRBV18 and TRBJ1-2, reads NAGVMQNPRHLVRRRGQEARLRCSPMKGHSHVYWYRQLPEEGLKFMVYLQKENIIDESGMPKERFSAEFPKEGPSILRIQQVVRGDSAAYFCASSNGDGRYGYTFGSGTRLTVV.